This is a list of T cell receptor beta chains from one sample in a study of blood T cell repertoires in COVID-19. TCRdb's copy holds only in-frame clones and misses some; the assay was immunoSEQ multiplex PCR. The repertoire consists of 90,000 to 110,000 clones, with roughly 80% occurring once and the leading ten covering 15% to 19%. What was sequenced was peripheral blood. Receptor source: a woman at least 80 years old with acute or convalescent COVID-19. CDR3s include the opening cysteine and the closing phenylalanine or tryptophan. A D gene is named only where the DNA matches it firmly. Some rows mark clone size as missing; the rest say once, few, many or name a class of expanded clone.

V,J,D,size,DNA,CDR3
TRBV7-9,TRBJ2-6,.,few,TGTGCCAGTGAGAGGGGGAGCTCTGGGGCCAACGTCCTGACTTTC,CASERGSSGANVLTF
TRBV14,TRBJ1-2,.,.,TGTGCCAGCAGCAAAGAGAACGGTATCTATGGCTACACCTTC,CASSKENGIYGYTF
TRBV7-8,TRBJ1-5,TRBD1,.,TGTGCCAGCAGCTTGGGACAGATCAATCAGCCCCAGCATTTT,CASSLGQINQPQHF
TRBV11-1,TRBJ2-1,.,few,TGTGCCAGCAGCTTAGACACTGAGCAGTTCTTC,CASSLDTEQFF
TRBV7-2,TRBJ1-5,.,.,TGTGCCAGCAGCTTTGGCACAGGGAGGGGACATGATCAGGCCCAGCATTTT,CASSFGTGRGHDQAQHF
TRBV6-2/TRBV6-3,TRBJ1-2,.,.,TGTGCCAGCAGCTCCGGGACTTTCTATGGCTACACCTTC,CASSSGTFYGYTF
TRBV9,TRBJ2-2,TRBD2,.,TGTGCCAGCAGCGTATTCTTCGGGGGACTAGCAGTCAACACCGGGGAGCTGTTTTTT,CASSVFFGGLAVNTGELFF
TRBV6-5,TRBJ2-3,.,once,TGTGCCAGCAGTCCAACTTTCACAGATACGCAGTATTTT,CASSPTFTDTQYF
TRBV19,TRBJ2-3,TRBD1,few,TGTGCCAGTAGTATGGGGGACAGACTCAATACGCAGTATTTT,CASSMGDRLNTQYF
TRBV5-5,TRBJ2-2,TRBD2,.,TGTGCCAGCAGCTTAGTTGGAGGCGGGAGGTCGAACACCGGGGAGCTGTTTTTT,CASSLVGGGRSNTGELFF
TRBV24-1,TRBJ1-1,.,.,TGTGCCACCAGTGATGGGACTCGGGCTTTCTTT,CATSDGTRAFF
TRBV24-1,TRBJ2-2,.,.,TGTGCCACCAGTGATACTAGTCGGGGGGAGCTGTTTTTT,CATSDTSRGELFF
TRBV28,TRBJ2-7,.,.,TGTGCCAGCAGTCCACCGGGGGACTACGAGCAGTACTTC,CASSPPGDYEQYF
TRBV28,TRBJ2-1,.,.,TGTGCCTCCCATGGACAGCCCTCCTACAATGAGCAGTTCTTC,CASHGQPSYNEQFF
TRBV19,TRBJ2-3,TRBD2,once,TGTGCCAGTAGTACCAGCGGGAGGGATGATACGCAGTATTTT,CASSTSGRDDTQYF
TRBV15,TRBJ2-1,TRBD2,.,TGTGCCACCACCAGGACTAGCGGGACCAGAGAGCAGTTCTTC,CATTRTSGTREQFF
TRBV6-5,TRBJ2-1,TRBD1,few,TGTGCCAGCAGTTTTGGACAGGGTGGAAATGAGCAGTTCTTC,CASSFGQGGNEQFF
TRBV11-2,TRBJ2-1,TRBD2,.,TGTGCCAGCAGCTTAGCTGCTAGCGGGAGAAGGAGCTCCTACAATGAGCAGTTCTTC,CASSLAASGRRSSYNEQFF
TRBV18,TRBJ2-6,.,.,TGTGCCAGCTCACCACGTAGTAGCCTCTCTGGGGCCAACGTCCTGACTTTC,CASSPRSSLSGANVLTF
TRBV7-9,TRBJ1-1,.,.,TGTGCCAGCAGCTCCCGGGGAAAGACTGAAGCTTTCTTT,CASSSRGKTEAFF
TRBV27,TRBJ2-2,.,.,TGTGCCAGCAGTTTACAGTTCGAGAACACCGGGGAGCTGTTTTTT,CASSLQFENTGELFF
TRBV30,TRBJ1-5,.,few,TGTGCCTGGGGCACGGGGAAAGGGAATCAGCCCCAGCATTTT,CAWGTGKGNQPQHF
TRBV6-5,TRBJ1-5,.,.,TGTGCCAGCAGTTTCGGCGGGGATCAGCCCCAGCATTTT,CASSFGGDQPQHF